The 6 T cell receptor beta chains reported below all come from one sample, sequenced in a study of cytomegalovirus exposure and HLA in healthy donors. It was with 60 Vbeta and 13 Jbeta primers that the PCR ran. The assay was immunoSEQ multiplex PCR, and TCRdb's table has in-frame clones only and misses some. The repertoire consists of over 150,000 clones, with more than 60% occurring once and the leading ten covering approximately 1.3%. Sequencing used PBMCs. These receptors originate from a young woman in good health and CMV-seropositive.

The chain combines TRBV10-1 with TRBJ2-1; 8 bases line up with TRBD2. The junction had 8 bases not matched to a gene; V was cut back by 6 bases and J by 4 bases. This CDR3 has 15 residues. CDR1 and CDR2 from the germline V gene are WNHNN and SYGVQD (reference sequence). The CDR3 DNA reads TGCGCCAGCAGGCCAAGCGGGAGCCCTTACAATGAGCAGTTCTTC. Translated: CASRPSGSPYNEQFF.

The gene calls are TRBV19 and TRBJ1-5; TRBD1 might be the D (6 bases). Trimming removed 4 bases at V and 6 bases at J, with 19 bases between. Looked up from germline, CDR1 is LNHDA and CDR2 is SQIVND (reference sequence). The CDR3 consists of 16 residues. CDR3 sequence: CASSTVQGGGGQPQHF. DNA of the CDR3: TGTGCCAGTAGTACCGTACAGGGAGGGGGGGGTCAGCCCCAGCATTTT.

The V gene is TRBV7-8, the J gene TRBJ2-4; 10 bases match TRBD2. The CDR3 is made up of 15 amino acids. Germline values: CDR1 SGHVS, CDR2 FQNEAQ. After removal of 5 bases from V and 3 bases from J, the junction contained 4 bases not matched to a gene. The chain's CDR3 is CASSPTSGNKNIQYF. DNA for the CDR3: TGTGCCAGCAGCCCTACTAGCGGGAACAAAAACATTCAGTACTTC.

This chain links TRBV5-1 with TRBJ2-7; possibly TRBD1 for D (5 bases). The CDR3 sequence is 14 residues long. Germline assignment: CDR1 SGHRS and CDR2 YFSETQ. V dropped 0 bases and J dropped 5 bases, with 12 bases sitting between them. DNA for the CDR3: TGCGCCAGCAGCTTGGGGCAGGGCGGTGACGAGCAGTACTTC. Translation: CASSLGQGGDEQYF.

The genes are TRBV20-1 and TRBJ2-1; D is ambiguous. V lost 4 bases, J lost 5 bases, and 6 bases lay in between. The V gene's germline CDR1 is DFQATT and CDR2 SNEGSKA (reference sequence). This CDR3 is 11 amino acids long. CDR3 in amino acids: CSATPDNEQFF. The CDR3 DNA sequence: TGCAGTGCTACCCCGGACAATGAGCAGTTCTTC.

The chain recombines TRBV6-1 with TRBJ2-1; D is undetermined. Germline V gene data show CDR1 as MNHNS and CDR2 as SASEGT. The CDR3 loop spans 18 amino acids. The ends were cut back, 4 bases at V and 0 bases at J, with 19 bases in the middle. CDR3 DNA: TGTGCCAGCAGTGCACCATTGCCTACAGTGAGCTCCTACAATGAGCAGTTCTTC. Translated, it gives CASSAPLPTVSSYNEQFF.